Presented here are 19 T cell receptor beta chains from one specimen sequenced in a study of cytomegalovirus exposure and HLA in healthy donors. The study ran its PCR with 60 Vbeta and 13 Jbeta primers. The assay was immunoSEQ multiplex PCR, and TCRdb's table has in-frame clones only and misses some. The sample includes 80,000 to 130,000 clones, about 70% seen only once; the top ten take 4.5% to 5%. Sequences were obtained from PBMCs. The receptor source for this set is a woman under 30 in good health and CMV-seropositive.

In this sample, this clone turned up once. The rearrangement uses TRBV11-3 and TRBJ2-3; 7 nucleotides match TRBD2. CDR1 is SGHNT and CDR2 is YENEEA in the germline V gene. Trimming cost V 5 bases and J 2 bases; bases outside gene matches: 10. The CDR3 totals 16 residues. As DNA, the CDR3 is TGTGCCAGCAGCCCTGGTGGCGGGAGAAACACAGATACGCAGTATTTT. This encodes CASSPGGGRNTDTQYF.

This clone was seen more than once but under ten times. The chain uses TRBV4-1 and TRBJ1-1; 10 bases are a match to TRBD1. V shed 5 bases, J shed 6 bases, and the junction held 9 bases outside the gene matches. This CDR3 is 15 amino acids long. Germline V gives CDR1 MGHRA, CDR2 YSYEKL. The DNA of the CDR3 is TGCGCCAGCAGCTACAGACAGGGGGCGCGATCTGAAGCTTTCTTT. This gives the protein CASSYRQGARSEAFF.

V and J are TRBV12-5 and TRBJ2-1; D perhaps matches TRBD2 (5 bases). V lost 6 bases and J 0 bases, leaving 9 bases between the germline ends. CDR1 is LGHNT, CDR2 FRNRAP, per germline. This CDR3 is 14 amino acids long. In DNA form, the CDR3 reads TGTGCTAGTGGGAGGGATCGCTCCTACAATGAGCAGTTCTTC. Amino acids: CASGRDRSYNEQFF.

V usage is TRBV5-6 and J usage is TRBJ2-1, with 14 positions matching TRBD2. This CDR3 has 18 residues. V trimming: 4 bases; J trimming: 6 bases; junction bases outside the gene matches: 12. Germline CDR1 and CDR2: SGHDT and YYEEEE. DNA for the CDR3: TGTGCCAGCAGCCCGTCGGGACTAGCGGGAGAAGGTGGCAATGAGCAGTTCTTC. It is translated as CASSPSGLAGEGGNEQFF.

This chain connects TRBV7-8 to TRBJ2-1; 7 bases are a match to TRBD2. V trimming: 0 bases; J trimming: 5 bases; junction bases outside the gene matches: 7. Germline CDR1 SGHVS, CDR2 FQNEAQ. This CDR3 region has 16 residues. CDR3 nucleotides: TGTGCCAGCAGCTTAGCGATGTCTAGCGGTCACAATGAGCAGTTCTTC. Translating gives CASSLAMSSGHNEQFF. The full variable domain, rest sourced from reference TRBV7-8 and TRBJ2-1, is GAGVSQSPRYKVAKRGQDVALRCDPISGHVSLFWYQQALGQGPEFLTYFQNEAQLDKSGLPSDRFFAERPEGSVSTLKIQRTQQEDSAVYLCASSLAMSSGHNEQFFGPGTRLTVL.

The DNA of the CDR3 is TGTGCCAGCACCCCAGGGGACAGGGTGGGCGAGCAGTACTTC. Translation gives CASTPGDRVGEQYF. The J gene is TRBJ2-7, the V gene TRBV6-1; TRBD1 matches 9 bases. V was clipped by 7 bases and J by 6 bases; unmatched bases: 10. The CDR3 spans 14 residues. Germline V lookup: CDR1 MNHNS, CDR2 SASEGT.

This clone was detected ten times or more. The chain carries TRBV6-5 and TRBJ1-5; 9 bases are shared with TRBD1. There are 15 residues in the CDR3. J was trimmed by 7 bases and V by 0 bases; bases with no gene match: 4. Germline V gives CDR1 MNHEY, CDR2 SVGAGI. The CDR3 spells CASSYSRQGVQPQHF. The CDR3, as DNA: TGTGCCAGCAGTTACTCGAGACAGGGGGTACAGCCCCAGCATTTT.

V gene TRBV28 combines with J gene TRBJ2-2; 12 bases fit TRBD2. Losses at the gene ends were 7 bases for V and 4 bases for J; bases not matched to a gene: 7. The length of the CDR3 is 16 residues. The germline V gene encodes CDR1 MDHEN and CDR2 SYDVKM. CDR3 coding DNA: TGTGCCAGCACTTGGACTAGCGGGATCTCCACCGGGGAGCTGTTTTTT. Translated: CASTWTSGISTGELFF.

V gene TRBV4-2 combines with J gene TRBJ2-1; D remains ambiguous. Trimming shortened V by 0 bases and J by 0 bases, and 9 bases separated the two germline ends. This CDR3 is 16 amino acids long. The V gene's germline CDR1 is LGHNA and CDR2 YNFKEQ. CDR3 bases: TGTGCCAGCAGCCAAGAAGCCTTAAGCTCCTACAATGAGCAGTTCTTC. Protein: CASSQEALSSYNEQFF.

This clone has more than one count but fewer than ten. The gene calls are TRBV7-6 and TRBJ2-5; D perhaps matches TRBD1 (6 bases). Germline CDR1 is SGHVS and CDR2 is FNYEAQ. CDR3 size: 15 residues. Deletions cut 2 bases from V and 3 bases from J, with 13 bases between. CDR3 nucleotides: TGTGCCAGCAGCTTAAACAGGGTTATGGAAGAGACCCAGTACTTC. Amino acids: CASSLNRVMEETQYF.

This clone was picked up a small number of times. This chain joins TRBV27 and TRBJ1-2; TRBD1 is a possible D gene (6 bases). The V and J ends lost 2 bases and 8 bases respectively, with 12 bases between them. This CDR3 comprises 13 residues. CDR1 is MNHEY and CDR2 is SMNVEV in the germline V gene (reference sequence). The CDR3 reads CASSLSRRGGYTF. DNA for the CDR3: TGTGCCAGCAGTTTAAGTCGCAGGGGCGGCTACACCTTC.

V gene TRBV5-1 combines with J gene TRBJ2-1, with D unresolved. CDR1 is SGHRS, CDR2 YFSETQ, per germline. Trimming shortened V by 1 base and J by 0 bases, and 5 bases separated the two germline ends. CDR3 length: 14 residues. The CDR3 spells CASSLTNSYNEQFF. The CDR3, as DNA: TGCGCCAGCAGCTTGACTAACTCCTACAATGAGCAGTTCTTC.

The chain is built from TRBV30 and TRBJ2-1; D might be TRBD2 (6 bases). The ends were cut back, 3 bases at V and 6 bases at J, with 12 bases in the middle. This CDR3 is 13 amino acids long. In germline, CDR1 is GTSNPN, CDR2 SVGIG (reference sequence). The CDR3 reads CAWSGSSGNEQFF. In nucleotides, the CDR3 is TGTGCCTGGAGCGGGAGTAGCGGCAATGAGCAGTTCTTC.

This clone was seen a few times. The rearrangement links TRBV15 to TRBJ1-5; D is uncertain. This CDR3 spans 13 amino acids. Germline V gene sequence: CDR1 LNHNV, CDR2 YYDKDF (reference sequence). V was clipped by 0 bases and J by 7 bases, with 7 bases between them. In DNA form, the CDR3 reads TGTGCCACCAGCAGAGATGCGTCCCAGCCCCAGCATTTT. Encoded protein: CATSRDASQPQHF.

This chain uses TRBV6-5 with TRBJ2-7; D may be TRBD2 (6 bases). CDR3 length equals 12 residues. Trimming removed 6 bases from V and 5 bases from J, with 11 bases in between. Germline CDR1 MNHEY, CDR2 SVGAGI. This CDR3 is CASSPRGNEQYF. For the CDR3, the DNA is TGTGCCAGCAGCCCACGGGGGAACGAGCAGTACTTC.

The chain recombines TRBV5-1 with TRBJ1-1, with D unclear. Germline V CDR1 and CDR2: SGHRS, YFSETQ. Trimming removed 0 bases at V and 0 bases at J, with 6 bases between. The CDR3 length is 14 residues. The CDR3 loop reads CASSLESMNTEAFF. CDR3 nucleotides: TGCGCCAGCAGCTTGGAATCCATGAACACTGAAGCTTTCTTT.

The chain has TRBV7-9 and TRBJ1-1; 7 bases are shared with TRBD1. Per germline, CDR1 SEHNR and CDR2 FQNEAQ (reference sequence). V was clipped by 0 bases and J by 11 bases; unmatched bases: 3. The CDR3 has 12 amino acids. CDR3 loop: CASSLAADRAFF. The CDR3 bases are TGTGCCAGCAGCTTAGCGGCGGACAGGGCTTTCTTT.

This chain links TRBV7-9 with TRBJ2-3, with D unresolved. Germline V gene sequence: CDR1 SEHNR, CDR2 FQNEAQ (reference sequence). Trimming shortened V by 7 bases and J by 2 bases, and 7 bases separated the two germline ends. The CDR3 covers 12 residues. This CDR3 is CASTAATDTQYF. CDR3 in DNA: TGTGCCAGCACCGCGGCCACAGATACGCAGTATTTT.

Details on this clone: The sample holds other DNA sequences that translate to the same CDR3. This sequence joins TRBV18 and TRBJ1-2; TRBD1 is a possible D gene (5 bases). This CDR3 contains 15 residues. Trimming took 0 bases from V and 0 from J, leaving 8 bases between them. CDR1 and CDR2 (germline): KGHSH, LQKENI. Here the CDR3 DNA reads TGTGCCAGCTCACCACCCTCGGGGGCTAACTATGGCTACACCTTC. It codes for CASSPPSGANYGYTF.